This T cell receptor beta chain is drawn from a study of cytomegalovirus exposure and HLA in healthy donors. Germline V gene data show CDR1 as LGHNA and CDR2 as YNFKEQ. The V segment lost 4 bases and the J segment 7 bases; nucleotides outside the gene matches: 11. This CDR3 contains 17 residues. With 60 Vbeta and 13 Jbeta primers, the PCR was carried out. The data were produced by immunoSEQ multiplex PCR, yet TCRdb's version contains in-frame clones alone and is incomplete. The sample holds roughly 66,000 clones, roughly 68% seen once. V and J are TRBV4-2 and TRBJ2-5; TRBD2 matches at 14 bases. The origin of this receptor is a woman aged 45 to 65 in good health and CMV-seronegative. The specimen was PBMCs. The CDR3 loop is CASSPGTSGRNDGTQYF. In DNA, the CDR3 is TGTGCCAGCAGCCCCGGGACTAGCGGGAGAAACGACGGGACCCAGTACTTC.